Listed here are 21 T cell receptor beta chains from one sample, sequenced in a study of blood T cell repertoires in COVID-19. Profiling relied on immunoSEQ multiplex PCR, and the TCRdb table lists in-frame clones only, not all of them. The table records a few hundred thousand clones, about 85% of them present only once. The sequencing sample was made of peripheral blood. All receptors come from a man aged 45-65 years who had recovered from COVID-19.

This chain connects TRBV29-1 to TRBJ1-3; no clear D. V was trimmed by 6 bases and J by 3 bases, leaving 12 bases between them. This CDR3 has 13 amino acids. Germline CDR1 is SQVTM and CDR2 is ANQGSEA. CDR3 DNA: TGCAGCGTCCAGCGGAAGGATGGAAACACCATATATTTT. Protein sequence: CSVQRKDGNTIYF.

The rearrangement links TRBV27 to TRBJ2-1, with D maybe TRBD1 (6 bases). V gave up 6 bases and J gave up 0 bases, with 15 bases separating them. Germline CDR1 MNHEY, CDR2 SMNVEV (reference sequence). This CDR3 has 16 amino acids. DNA of the CDR3: TGTGCCAGCAGCCTCAGGGACACTAGCTCCTACAATGAGCAGTTCTTC. As protein: CASSLRDTSSYNEQFF.

The chain combines TRBV14 with TRBJ2-5; 7 bases match TRBD2. The CDR3 consists of 13 residues. The germline CDR1 and CDR2 sequences are SGHDN and FVKESK. After removal of 5 bases from V and 0 bases from J, the junction contained 0 bases not matched to a gene. The DNA of the CDR3 is TGTGCCAGCAGCGGACTAGACCAAGAGACCCAGTACTTC. Its translation is CASSGLDQETQYF.

This clone was seen only a few times. The rearrangement joins TRBV7-9 to TRBJ2-1; 9 bases are a match to TRBD1. The CDR3 extends over 15 amino acids. Per the germline V gene, CDR1 is SEHNR and CDR2 is FQNEAQ (reference sequence). V shed 4 bases and J 0 bases; nucleotides not matched to a gene: 1. The CDR3 sequence is CASSSTGGSYNEQFF. Here the CDR3 DNA reads TGTGCCAGCAGCTCGACAGGGGGCTCCTACAATGAGCAGTTCTTC.

The V call is TRBV28, the J call TRBJ1-4, with 7 bases that match TRBD1. The CDR3 runs to 14 residues. With 6 bases clipped from V and 4 bases from J, the junction kept 5 bases outside the gene matches. In germline, CDR1 is MDHEN, CDR2 SYDVKM. The CDR3 DNA sequence: TGTGCCAGCAGGTTACAGGGGAGTAATGAAAAACTGTTTTTT. This encodes CASRLQGSNEKLFF. Full variable domain (missing parts from reference TRBV28 and TRBJ1-4): DVKVTQSSRYLVKRTGEKVFLECVQDMDHENMFWYRQDPGLGLRLIYFSYDVKMKEKGDIPEGYSVSREKKERFSLILESASTNQTSMYLCASRLQGSNEKLFFGSGTQLSVL.

The chain couples TRBV4-1 to TRBJ2-7, with D perhaps matching TRBD2 (5 bases). Trimming shortened V by 1 base and J by 0 bases, and 13 bases separated the two germline ends. This CDR3 comprises 16 residues. CDR1 MGHRA and CDR2 YSYEKL come from the germline V gene. The DNA of the CDR3 is TGCGCCAGCAGCCAAGTATCGGGATTGAGCTCCTACGAGCAGTACTTC. Its translation is CASSQVSGLSSYEQYF.

The rearrangement joins TRBV2 to TRBJ2-3, with TRBD1 matching 8 bases. V shed 6 bases, J shed 1 base, and the junction held 6 bases outside the gene matches. The CDR3 extends over 15 amino acids. Per the germline V gene, CDR1 is SNHLY and CDR2 is FYNNEI. CDR3 residues: CASRNQGARTDTQYF. The CDR3 DNA reads TGTGCCAGCAGAAATCAGGGGGCGCGCACAGATACGCAGTATTTT.

V usage is TRBV27 and J usage is TRBJ2-7; 7 positions match TRBD2. The CDR3 is 15 residues long. Germline lookup yields CDR1 MNHEY and CDR2 SMNVEV (reference sequence). Trimming took 2 bases from V and 6 from J; bases not matched to a gene: 10. In DNA, the CDR3 is TGTGCCAGCAGTTTAGTTTCTTCATGGGGGGGCGAGCAGTACTTC. Its protein is CASSLVSSWGGEQYF.

This sequence joins TRBV6-5 and TRBJ2-5; a possible D gene is TRBD2 (6 bases). The V end was cut by 6 bases, the J end by 5 bases, with 13 bases between. Germline lookup yields CDR1 MNHEY and CDR2 SVGAGI. CDR3 size: 13 residues. The CDR3 loop is CASSQTSWETQYF. CDR3 DNA sequence: TGTGCCAGCAGCCAGACTAGTTGGGAGACCCAGTACTTC.

J is TRBJ1-3 and V is TRBV3-1 (or the pseudogene TRBV3-2); possibly TRBD1 for D (6 bases). Germline CDR1 and CDR2: LGHDT and YNNKEL (reference sequence). V gave up 4 bases and J gave up 4 bases, with 14 bases separating them. This CDR3 has 15 amino acids. The CDR3 loop reads CASSPHRVYGNTIYF. The CDR3 bases are TGTGCCAGCAGCCCGCACAGGGTGTACGGAAACACCATATATTTT.

The CDR3 sequence: CASSHLPGRNTGELFF. CDR3 nucleotide sequence: TGCGCCAGCAGCCACCTCCCGGGAAGGAACACCGGGGAGCTGTTTTTT. The rearrangement uses TRBV4-1 and TRBJ2-2, with D tentatively TRBD2 (5 bases). Trimming took 3 bases from V and 1 from J, leaving 12 bases between them. The CDR3 runs 16 residues. Germline V gene sequence: CDR1 MGHRA, CDR2 YSYEKL.

The rearrangement joins TRBV4-1 to TRBJ1-5; 9 bases agree with TRBD1. This CDR3 region has 15 residues. Germline V gene lookup returns CDR1 MGHRA and CDR2 YSYEKL. V gave up 4 bases and J gave up 2 bases; unmatched junction bases: 3. This CDR3 is CASSPRTGGNQPQHF. As DNA, the CDR3 is TGCGCCAGCAGCCCACGGACAGGGGGCAATCAGCCCCAGCATTTT.

This clone was recorded once. CDR3 residues: CASSLIAAANEQFF. Here the CDR3 DNA reads TGCGCCAGCAGCTTGATAGCGGCCGCAAATGAGCAGTTCTTC. The chain combines TRBV5-1 with TRBJ2-1, with a possible D match to TRBD2 (6 bases). The CDR3 totals 14 residues. Trimming took 1 base from V and 7 from J, leaving 12 bases between them. Germline CDR1 is SGHRS and CDR2 is YFSETQ.

This clone was seen more than once but under ten times. Other DNA sequences within the sample encode an identical CDR3. The chain combines TRBV7-9 with TRBJ2-7; D is perhaps TRBD2 (5 bases). The CDR3 covers 13 residues. CDR1 is SEHNR and CDR2 is FQNEAQ in the germline V gene (reference sequence). Trimming took 1 base from V and 4 from J, leaving 8 bases between them. Written as DNA, the CDR3 is TGTGCCAGCAGCTTAGTTCCGGGATACGAGCAGTACTTC. It yields the protein CASSLVPGYEQYF.

This clone occurred once. The chain joins TRBV5-4 to TRBJ2-7, with D perhaps TRBD1 (6 bases). The germline CDR1 and CDR2 sequences are SGHNT and YYREEE (reference sequence). CDR3 length equals 14 residues. V was pared by 2 bases and J by 2 bases, with 11 bases between. The CDR3 bases are TGTGCCAGCAGCTTAGGGGGTCCCGCCTACGAGCAGTACTTC. It translates to CASSLGGPAYEQYF.

This clone was observed a handful of times. The same CDR3 arises from other DNA sequences in this sample as well. The V and J genes are TRBV5-1 and TRBJ2-1, with 8 bases aligning to TRBD2. With V trimmed by 4 bases and J by 0 bases, 3 bases remained unmatched. Germline assignment: CDR1 SGHRS and CDR2 YFSETQ. The CDR3 is 15 amino acids. This chain's CDR3 is CASSQSGSSYNEQFF. Written as DNA, the CDR3 is TGCGCCAGCAGCCAGAGCGGGAGCTCCTACAATGAGCAGTTCTTC.

The chain has TRBV28 and TRBJ1-1, with D possibly matching TRBD1 (6 bases). The CDR3 runs to 13 residues. Germline assignment: CDR1 MDHEN and CDR2 SYDVKM. V shed 7 bases and J shed 4 bases, with 13 bases lying between them. The CDR3 DNA is TGTGCCAGCATAAGTACAGGGCGCACTGAAGCTTTCTTT. This gives the protein CASISTGRTEAFF.

The chain joins TRBV6-1 to TRBJ2-7, with D maybe TRBD1 (5 bases). Trimming took off 2 bases at V and 2 bases at J, with 7 bases between the two ends. This CDR3 has 13 residues. Germline loops: CDR1 MNHNS, CDR2 SASEGT. The chain's CDR3 is CASSESRAYEQYF. As DNA, the CDR3 is TGTGCCAGCAGTGAATCCAGGGCCTACGAGCAGTACTTC.

The genes are TRBV6-5 and TRBJ2-7, with 8 bases lining up with TRBD1. CDR1 and CDR2 (germline): MNHEY, SVGAGI. The CDR3 totals 15 residues. The trim removed 5 bases at V and 2 bases at J, leaving 8 bases unmatched. DNA of the CDR3: TGTGCCAGCAGTAGCCAGGGACAGGTGCCCTACGAGCAGTACTTC. Amino acids: CASSSQGQVPYEQYF.

The V and J genes are TRBV27 and TRBJ2-3; 7 bases line up with TRBD2. V shed 3 bases, J shed 4 bases, and the junction held 10 bases outside the gene matches. The CDR3 length is 16 residues. Germline V gene data show CDR1 as MNHEY and CDR2 as SMNVEV (reference sequence). The CDR3 region has the DNA TGTGCCAGCAGTTTTAGGGCGGGAGTAAGATCAGATACGCAGTATTTT. This codes for CASSFRAGVRSDTQYF.

The chain couples TRBV3-1 (or the pseudogene TRBV3-2) to TRBJ1-2, with 7 bases matching TRBD1. Looked up from germline, CDR1 is LGHDT and CDR2 is YNNKEL (reference sequence). J gave up 6 bases and V 0 bases, and 13 bases lay outside the gene matches. The CDR3 runs to 17 residues. In DNA form, the CDR3 reads TGTGCCAGCAGCCAAGATCTCATCTTACAGGGGAGCGATGGCTACACCTTC. Amino acids: CASSQDLILQGSDGYTF.